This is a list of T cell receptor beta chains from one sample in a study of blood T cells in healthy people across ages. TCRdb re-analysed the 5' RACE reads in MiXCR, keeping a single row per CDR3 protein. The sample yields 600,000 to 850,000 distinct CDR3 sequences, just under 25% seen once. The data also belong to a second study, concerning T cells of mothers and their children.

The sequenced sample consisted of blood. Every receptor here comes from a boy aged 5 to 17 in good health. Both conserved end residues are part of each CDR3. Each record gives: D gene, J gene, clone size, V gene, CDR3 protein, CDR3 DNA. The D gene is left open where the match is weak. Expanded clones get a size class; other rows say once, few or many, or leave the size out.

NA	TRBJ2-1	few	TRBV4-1	CASSQGPVNEQFF	TGCGCCAGCAGCCAAGGACCCGTCAATGAGCAGTTCTTC
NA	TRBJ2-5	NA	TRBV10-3	CAISELLAYQETQYF	TGTGCCATCAGTGAGTTACTAGCTTACCAAGAGACCCAGTACTTC
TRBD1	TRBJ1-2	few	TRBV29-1	CSGSGGAYYGYTF	TGCAGCGGCTCAGGGGGCGCTTACTATGGCTACACCTTC
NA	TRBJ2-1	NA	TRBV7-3	CASSLTRGNEQFF	TGTGCCAGCAGCTTAACCCGGGGCAATGAGCAGTTCTTC
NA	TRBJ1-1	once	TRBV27	CASSSIQGADTEAFF	TGTGCCAGCAGCTCTATCCAGGGAGCGGACACTGAAGCTTTCTTT
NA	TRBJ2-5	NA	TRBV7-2	CASSLYRDQETQYF	TGTGCCAGCAGCTTGTACAGGGACCAAGAGACCCAGTACTTC
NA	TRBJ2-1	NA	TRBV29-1	CSVDGSYNEQFF	TGCAGCGTGGACGGCTCCTACAATGAGCAGTTCTTC
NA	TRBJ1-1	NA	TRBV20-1	CSALRTEASFF	TGCAGTGCGTTGCGCACGGAAGCCTCTTTCTTT
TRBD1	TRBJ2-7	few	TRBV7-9	CASSWEQGAYEQYF	TGTGCCAGCAGCTGGGAACAGGGGGCTTACGAGCAGTACTTC
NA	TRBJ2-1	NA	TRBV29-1	CSVAQIDEQFF	TGCAGCGTTGCCCAGATAGATGAGCAGTTCTTC
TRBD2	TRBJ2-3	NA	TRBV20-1	CSATGTSGFTDTQYF	TGCAGTGCTACCGGGACTAGCGGTTTCACAGATACGCAGTATTTT
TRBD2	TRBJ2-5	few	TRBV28	CASSLSVGGGAQYF	TGTGCCAGCAGTTTATCGGTCGGCGGGGGAGCCCAGTACTTC
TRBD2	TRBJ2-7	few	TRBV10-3	CAISKGTSGGVPYEQYF	TGTGCCATCAGTAAAGGGACTAGCGGGGGCGTCCCCTACGAGCAGTACTTC
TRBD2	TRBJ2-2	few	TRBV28	CASSSISGRGTGELFF	TGTGCCAGCAGTTCCATTAGCGGGAGGGGCACCGGGGAGCTGTTTTTT
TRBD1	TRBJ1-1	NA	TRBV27	CASSLSTGGNTEAFF	TGTGCCAGCAGTTTGTCGACAGGGGGGAACACTGAAGCTTTCTTT
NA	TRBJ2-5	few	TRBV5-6	CASSLVTGWQETQYF	TGTGCCAGCAGCTTGGTAACAGGGTGGCAAGAGACCCAGTACTTC
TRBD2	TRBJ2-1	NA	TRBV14	CASSQEASGKVRNEQFF	TGTGCCAGCAGCCAAGAGGCTAGCGGGAAAGTTAGGAATGAGCAGTTCTTC
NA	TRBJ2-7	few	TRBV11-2	CASSFVRVGEQYF	TGTGCCAGCAGCTTCGTCAGGGTCGGCGAGCAGTACTTC
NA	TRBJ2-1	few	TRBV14	CASSQAATGGNEQFF	TGTGCCAGCAGCCAAGCTGCGACAGGAGGGAATGAGCAGTTCTTC
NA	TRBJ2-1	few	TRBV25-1	CASSVMKGTNEQFF	TGTGCCAGCAGTGTGATGAAAGGGACTAATGAGCAGTTCTTC
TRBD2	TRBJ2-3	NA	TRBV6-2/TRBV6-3	CASRSYGGVTDTQYF	TGTGCCAGCAGATCTTACGGGGGGGTCACAGATACGCAGTATTTT
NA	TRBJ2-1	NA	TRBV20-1	CSVSTGTFYNEQFF	TGCAGTGTTAGCACAGGGACATTTTACAATGAGCAGTTCTTC
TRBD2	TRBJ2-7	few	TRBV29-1	CSVEDRTSGSFGPGEQYF	TGCAGCGTTGAGGATCGGACTAGCGGGAGTTTTGGGCCGGGGGAGCAGTACTTC
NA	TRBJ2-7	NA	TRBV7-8	CASSPGDRYYEQYF	TGTGCCAGCAGTCCTGGGGACCGATACTACGAGCAGTACTTC
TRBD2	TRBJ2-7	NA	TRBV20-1	CSARFLGSGSYEQYF	TGCAGTGCTAGATTTCTTGGTAGCGGGAGCTACGAGCAGTACTTC
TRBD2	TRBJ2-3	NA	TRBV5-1	CASQTAGDSTDTQYF	TGCGCCAGCCAAACCGCGGGGGATTCCACAGATACGCAGTATTTT
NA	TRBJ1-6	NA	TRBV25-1	CASSGYGDANNSPLHF	TGTGCCAGCAGTGGATATGGGGATGCCAATAATTCACCCCTCCACTTT
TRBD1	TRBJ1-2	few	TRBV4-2	CASSLVQGVAGYTF	TGTGCCAGCAGCCTCGTACAGGGGGTAGCTGGCTACACCTTC
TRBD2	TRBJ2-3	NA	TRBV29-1	CSVRLTSGPSTDTQYF	TGCAGCGTCCGCCTCACTAGCGGGCCAAGCACAGATACGCAGTATTTT
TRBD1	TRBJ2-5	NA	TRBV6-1	CASARGLWETQYF	TGTGCCAGCGCCAGGGGGCTTTGGGAGACCCAGTACTTC
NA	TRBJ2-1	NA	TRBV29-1	CSVRGALLENEQFF	TGCAGCGTGAGAGGGGCCTTACTAGAGAATGAGCAGTTCTTC
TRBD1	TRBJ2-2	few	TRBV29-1	CSGRDRNTGELFF	TGCAGCGGTCGGGACAGGAACACCGGGGAGCTGTTTTTT
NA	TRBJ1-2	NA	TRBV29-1	CSVEGEVYGYTF	TGCAGCGTTGAAGGAGAGGTCTATGGCTACACCTTC
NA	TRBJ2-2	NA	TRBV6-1	CASSLGRVGNTGELFF	TGTGCCAGCTCCTTAGGGCGGGTTGGGAACACCGGGGAGCTGTTTTTT
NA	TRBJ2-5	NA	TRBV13	CASSPPTGEEIQYF	TGTGCCAGCAGCCCCCCGACAGGAGAGGAGATCCAGTACTTC
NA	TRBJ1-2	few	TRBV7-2	CASSLRFGDYGYTF	TGTGCCAGCAGCTTAAGGTTCGGTGACTATGGCTACACCTTC
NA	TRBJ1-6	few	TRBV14	CASSQGVVNSPLHF	TGTGCCAGCAGCCAAGGAGTAGTTAATTCACCCCTCCACTTT
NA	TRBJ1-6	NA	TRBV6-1	CASSEADRFFNSPLHF	TGTGCCAGCAGTGAAGCAGACCGTTTCTTCAATTCACCCCTCCACTTT
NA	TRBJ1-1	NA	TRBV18	CASSPLGMNTEAFF	TGTGCCAGCTCACCGCTCGGGATGAACACTGAAGCTTTCTTT
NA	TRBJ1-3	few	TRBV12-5	CASGFSTTGNTIYF	TGTGCTAGTGGTTTTTCTACGACTGGAAACACCATATATTTT
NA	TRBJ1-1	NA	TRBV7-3	CASSLVRGTEAFF	TGTGCCAGCAGCTTAGTGAGGGGAACTGAAGCTTTCTTT
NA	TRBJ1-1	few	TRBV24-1	CATRAAMNTEAFF	TGTGCCACCAGGGCGGCTATGAACACTGAAGCTTTCTTT